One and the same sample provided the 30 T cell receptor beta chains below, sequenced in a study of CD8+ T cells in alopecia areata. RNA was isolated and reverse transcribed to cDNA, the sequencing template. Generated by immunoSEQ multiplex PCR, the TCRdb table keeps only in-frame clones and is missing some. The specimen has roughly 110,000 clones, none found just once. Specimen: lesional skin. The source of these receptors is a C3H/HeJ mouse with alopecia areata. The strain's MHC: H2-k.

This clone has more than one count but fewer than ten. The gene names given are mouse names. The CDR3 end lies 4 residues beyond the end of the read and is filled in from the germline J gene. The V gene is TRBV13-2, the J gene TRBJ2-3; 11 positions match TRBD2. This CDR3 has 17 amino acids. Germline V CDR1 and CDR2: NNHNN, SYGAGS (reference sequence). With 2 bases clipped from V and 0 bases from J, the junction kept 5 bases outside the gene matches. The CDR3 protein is CASGEGTGGPSAETLYF. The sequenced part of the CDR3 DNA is TGTGCCAGCGGTGAGGGGACTGGGGGCCCTAGTGCAGAA.

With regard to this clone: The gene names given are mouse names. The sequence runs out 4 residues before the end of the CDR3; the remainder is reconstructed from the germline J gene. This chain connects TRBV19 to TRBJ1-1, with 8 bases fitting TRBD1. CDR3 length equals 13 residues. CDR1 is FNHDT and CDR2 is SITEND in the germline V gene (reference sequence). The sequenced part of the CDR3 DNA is TGTGCCAGCAGTATCTCACAGGGGGCA. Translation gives CASSISQGA. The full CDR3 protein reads CASSISQGAEVFF. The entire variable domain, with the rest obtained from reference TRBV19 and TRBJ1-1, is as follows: GGIITQTPKFLIGQEGQKLTLKCQQNFNHDTMYWYRQDSGKGLRLIYYSITENDLQKGDLSEGYDASREKKSSFSLTVTSAQKNEMAVFLCASSISQGAEVFFGKGTRLTVV.

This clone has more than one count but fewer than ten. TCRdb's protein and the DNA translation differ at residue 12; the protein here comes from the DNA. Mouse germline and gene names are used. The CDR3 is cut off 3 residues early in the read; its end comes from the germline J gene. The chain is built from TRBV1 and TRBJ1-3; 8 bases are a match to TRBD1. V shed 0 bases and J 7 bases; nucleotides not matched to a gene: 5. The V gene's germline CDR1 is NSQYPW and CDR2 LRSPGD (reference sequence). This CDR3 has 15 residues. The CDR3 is CTCSAEAGGANTLYF. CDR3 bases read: TGCACCTGCAGTGCAGAGGCAGGGGGCGCGAATACG.

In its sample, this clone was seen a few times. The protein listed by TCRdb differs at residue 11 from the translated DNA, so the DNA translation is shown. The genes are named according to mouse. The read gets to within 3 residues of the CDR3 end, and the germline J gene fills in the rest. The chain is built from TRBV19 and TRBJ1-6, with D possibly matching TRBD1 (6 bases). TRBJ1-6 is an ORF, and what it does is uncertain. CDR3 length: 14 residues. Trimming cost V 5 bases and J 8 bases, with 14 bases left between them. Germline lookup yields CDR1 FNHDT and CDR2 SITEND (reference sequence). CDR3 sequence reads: CASSPDRTDSPLYF. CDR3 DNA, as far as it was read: TGTGCCAGCAGCCCGGACAGAACGGATTCGCCC.

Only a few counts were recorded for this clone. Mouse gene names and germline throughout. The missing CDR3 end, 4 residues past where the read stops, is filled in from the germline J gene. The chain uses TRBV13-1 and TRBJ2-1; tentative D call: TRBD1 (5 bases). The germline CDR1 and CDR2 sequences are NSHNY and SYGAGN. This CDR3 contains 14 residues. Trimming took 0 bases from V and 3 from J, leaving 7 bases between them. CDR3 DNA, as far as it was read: TGTGCCAGCAGTGATGCAGACAGCTATGCT. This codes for CASSDADSYA. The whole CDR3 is CASSDADSYAEQFF.

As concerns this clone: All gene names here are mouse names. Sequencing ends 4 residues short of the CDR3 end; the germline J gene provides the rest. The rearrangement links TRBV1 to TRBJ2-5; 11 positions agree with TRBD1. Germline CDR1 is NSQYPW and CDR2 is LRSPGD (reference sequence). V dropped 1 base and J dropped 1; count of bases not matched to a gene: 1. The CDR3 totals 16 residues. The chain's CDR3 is CTCSAAGQGDQDTQYF. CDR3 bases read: TGCACCTGCAGTGCAGCGGGACAGGGGGACCAAGAC.

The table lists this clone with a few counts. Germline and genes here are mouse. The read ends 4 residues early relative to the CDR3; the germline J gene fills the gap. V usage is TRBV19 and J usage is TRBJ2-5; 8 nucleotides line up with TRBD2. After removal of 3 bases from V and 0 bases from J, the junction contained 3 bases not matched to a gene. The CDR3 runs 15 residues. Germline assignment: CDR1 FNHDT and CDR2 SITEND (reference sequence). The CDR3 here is CASSRLGSNQDTQYF. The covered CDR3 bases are TGTGCCAGCAGTAGACTGGGGAGTAACCAAGAC.

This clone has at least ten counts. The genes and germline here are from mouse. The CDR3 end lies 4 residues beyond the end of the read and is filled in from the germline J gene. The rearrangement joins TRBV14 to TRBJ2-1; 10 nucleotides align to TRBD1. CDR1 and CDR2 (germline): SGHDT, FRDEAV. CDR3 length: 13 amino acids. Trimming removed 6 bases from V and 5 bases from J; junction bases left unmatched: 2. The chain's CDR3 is CASTGQGNAEQFF. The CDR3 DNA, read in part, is TGTGCCAGCACGGGACAGGGGAATGCT.

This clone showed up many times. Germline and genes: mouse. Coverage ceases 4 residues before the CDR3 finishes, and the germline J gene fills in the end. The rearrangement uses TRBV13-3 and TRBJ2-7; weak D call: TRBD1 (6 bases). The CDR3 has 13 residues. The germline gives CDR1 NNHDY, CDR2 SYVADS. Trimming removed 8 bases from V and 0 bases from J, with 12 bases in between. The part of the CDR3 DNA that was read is TGTGCCAGTACGACAGGAAGCTCCTAT. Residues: CASTTGSSY. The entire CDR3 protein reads CASTTGSSYEQYF.

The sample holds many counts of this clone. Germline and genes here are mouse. The CDR3 bases that were read are TGTGCCAGCAGTGTGAGCAGGGAGGGCTCC. Translating it yields CASSVSREGS. The full CDR3 protein is CASSVSREGSDYTF. The rearrangement uses TRBV13-3 and TRBJ1-2; the D gene is possibly TRBD1 (5 bases). From the germline J gene comes the end of the CDR3, since the read stops 4 residues before it. Germline V CDR1 and CDR2: NNHDY, SYVADS. The germline V and J ends were trimmed by 3 bases and 4 bases, with 13 bases remaining between them. This CDR3 comprises 14 residues.

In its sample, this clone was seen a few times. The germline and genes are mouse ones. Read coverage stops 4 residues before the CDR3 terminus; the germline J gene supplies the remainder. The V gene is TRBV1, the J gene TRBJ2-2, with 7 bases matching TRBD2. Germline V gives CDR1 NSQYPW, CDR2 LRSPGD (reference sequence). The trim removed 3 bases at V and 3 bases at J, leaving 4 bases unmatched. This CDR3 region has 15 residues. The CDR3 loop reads CTCSAGGRDTGQLYF. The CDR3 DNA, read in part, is TGCACCTGCAGTGCGGGGGGGAGGGACACCGGG.

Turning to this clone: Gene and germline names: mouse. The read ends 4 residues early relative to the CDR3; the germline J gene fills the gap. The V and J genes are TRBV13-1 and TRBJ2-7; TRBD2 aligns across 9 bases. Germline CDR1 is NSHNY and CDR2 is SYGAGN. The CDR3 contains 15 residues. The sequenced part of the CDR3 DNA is TGTGCCAGCAGTGATGATTGGGGGGGCGATTAT. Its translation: CASSDDWGGDY. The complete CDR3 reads CASSDDWGGDYEQYF.

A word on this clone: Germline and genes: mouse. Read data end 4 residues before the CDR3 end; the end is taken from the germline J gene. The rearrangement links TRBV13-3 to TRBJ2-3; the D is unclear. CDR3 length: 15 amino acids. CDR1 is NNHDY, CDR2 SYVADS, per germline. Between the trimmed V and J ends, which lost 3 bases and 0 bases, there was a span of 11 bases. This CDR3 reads CASSGEDNSAETLYF. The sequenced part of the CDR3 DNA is TGTGCCAGCAGTGGAGAAGACAATAGTGCAGAA.

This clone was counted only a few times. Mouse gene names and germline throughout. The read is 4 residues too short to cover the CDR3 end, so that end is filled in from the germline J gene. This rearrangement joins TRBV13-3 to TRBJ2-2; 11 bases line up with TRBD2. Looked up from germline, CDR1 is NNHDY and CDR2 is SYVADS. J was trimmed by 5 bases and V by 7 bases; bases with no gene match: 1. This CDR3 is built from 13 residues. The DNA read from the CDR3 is TGTGCCAGCCGGGACTGGGGGACCGGG. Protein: CASRDWGTG. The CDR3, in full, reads CASRDWGTGQLYF.

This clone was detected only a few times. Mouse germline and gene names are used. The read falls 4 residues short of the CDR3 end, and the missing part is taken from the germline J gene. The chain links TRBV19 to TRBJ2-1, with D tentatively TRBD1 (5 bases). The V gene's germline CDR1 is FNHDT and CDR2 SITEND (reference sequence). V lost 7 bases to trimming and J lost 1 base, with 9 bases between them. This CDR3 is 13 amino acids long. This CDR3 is CASPRQNYAEQFF. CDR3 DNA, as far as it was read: TGTGCCAGCCCACGACAGAACTATGCT.

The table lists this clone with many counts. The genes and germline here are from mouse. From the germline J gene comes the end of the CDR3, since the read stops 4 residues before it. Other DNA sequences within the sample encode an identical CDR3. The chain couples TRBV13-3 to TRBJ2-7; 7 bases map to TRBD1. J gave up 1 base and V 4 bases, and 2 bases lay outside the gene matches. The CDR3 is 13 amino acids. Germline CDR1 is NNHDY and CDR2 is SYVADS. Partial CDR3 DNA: TGTGCCAGCAGTTTGACAGGGTCCTAT. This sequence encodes CASSLTGSY. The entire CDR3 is CASSLTGSYEQYF.

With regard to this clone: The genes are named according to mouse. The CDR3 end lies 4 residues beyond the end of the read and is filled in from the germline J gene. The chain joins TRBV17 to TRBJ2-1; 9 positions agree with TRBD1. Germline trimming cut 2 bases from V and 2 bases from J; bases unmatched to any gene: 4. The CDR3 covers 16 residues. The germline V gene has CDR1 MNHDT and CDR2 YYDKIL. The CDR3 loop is CASSRPRTGDYAEQFF. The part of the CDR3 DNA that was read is TGTGCTAGCAGTAGACCTCGGACAGGGGACTATGCT.

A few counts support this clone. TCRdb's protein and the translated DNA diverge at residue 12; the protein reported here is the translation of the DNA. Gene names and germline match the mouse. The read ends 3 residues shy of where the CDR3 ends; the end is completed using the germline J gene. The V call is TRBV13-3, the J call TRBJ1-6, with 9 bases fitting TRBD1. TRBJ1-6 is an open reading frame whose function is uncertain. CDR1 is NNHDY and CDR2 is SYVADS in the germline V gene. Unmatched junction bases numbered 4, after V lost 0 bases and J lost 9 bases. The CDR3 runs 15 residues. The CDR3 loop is CASSDAQGAGSPLYF. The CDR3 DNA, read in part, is TGTGCCAGCAGTGATGCACAGGGGGCGGGTTCGCCC.

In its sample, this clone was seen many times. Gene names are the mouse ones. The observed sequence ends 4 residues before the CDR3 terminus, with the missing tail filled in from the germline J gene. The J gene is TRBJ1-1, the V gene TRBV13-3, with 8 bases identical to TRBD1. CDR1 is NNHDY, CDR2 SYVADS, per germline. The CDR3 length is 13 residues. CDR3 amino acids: CASRTAGGPEVFF. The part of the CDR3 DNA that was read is TGTGCCAGCAGGACAGCAGGGGGCCCA.

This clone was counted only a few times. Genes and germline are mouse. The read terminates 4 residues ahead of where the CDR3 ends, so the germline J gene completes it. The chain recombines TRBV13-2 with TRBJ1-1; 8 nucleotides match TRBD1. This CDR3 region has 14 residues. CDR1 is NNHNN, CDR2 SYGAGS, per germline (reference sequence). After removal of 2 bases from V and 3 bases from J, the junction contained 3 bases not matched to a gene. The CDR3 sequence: CASGETGVDTEVFF. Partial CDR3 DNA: TGTGCCAGCGGTGAGACAGGGGTGGACACA.

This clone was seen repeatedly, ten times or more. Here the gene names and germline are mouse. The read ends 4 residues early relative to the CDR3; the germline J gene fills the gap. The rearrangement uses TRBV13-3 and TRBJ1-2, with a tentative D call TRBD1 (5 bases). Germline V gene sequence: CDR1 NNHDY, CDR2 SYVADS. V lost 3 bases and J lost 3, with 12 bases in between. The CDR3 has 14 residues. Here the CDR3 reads CASSAPGWDSDYTF. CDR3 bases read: TGTGCCAGCAGTGCCCCAGGGTGGGACTCC.

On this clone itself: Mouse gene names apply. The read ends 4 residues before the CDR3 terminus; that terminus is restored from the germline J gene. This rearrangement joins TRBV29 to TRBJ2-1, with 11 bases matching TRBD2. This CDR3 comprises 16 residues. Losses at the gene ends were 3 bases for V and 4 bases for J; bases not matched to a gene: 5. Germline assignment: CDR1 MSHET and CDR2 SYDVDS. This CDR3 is CASSFRTGGFYAEQFF. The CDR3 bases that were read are TGTGCTAGCAGTTTTCGGACTGGGGGGTTTTATGCT.

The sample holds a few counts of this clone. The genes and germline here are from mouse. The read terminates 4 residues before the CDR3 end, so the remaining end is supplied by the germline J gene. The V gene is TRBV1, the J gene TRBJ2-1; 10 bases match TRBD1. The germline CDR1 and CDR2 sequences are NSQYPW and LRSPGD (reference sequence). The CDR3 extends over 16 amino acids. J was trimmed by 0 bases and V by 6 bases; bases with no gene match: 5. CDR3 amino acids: CTCSGDRGHNYAEQFF. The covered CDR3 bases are TGCACCTGCAGCGGGGACAGGGGCCATAACTATGCT.

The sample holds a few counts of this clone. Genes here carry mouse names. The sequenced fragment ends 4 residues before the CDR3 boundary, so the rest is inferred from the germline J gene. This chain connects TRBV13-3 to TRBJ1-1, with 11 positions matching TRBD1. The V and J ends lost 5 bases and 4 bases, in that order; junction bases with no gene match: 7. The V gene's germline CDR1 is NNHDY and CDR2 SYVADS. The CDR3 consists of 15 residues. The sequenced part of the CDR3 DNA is TGTGCCAGCAGCCCCGGACAGGGGGCAGGCACA. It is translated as CASSPGQGAGT. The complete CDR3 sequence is CASSPGQGAGTEVFF.

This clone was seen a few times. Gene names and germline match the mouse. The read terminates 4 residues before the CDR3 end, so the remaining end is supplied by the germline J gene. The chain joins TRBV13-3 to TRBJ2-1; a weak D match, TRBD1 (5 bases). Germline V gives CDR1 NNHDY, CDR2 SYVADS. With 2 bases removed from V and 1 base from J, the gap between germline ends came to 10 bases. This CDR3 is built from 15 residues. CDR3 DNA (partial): TGTGCCAGCAGTGAGGCTGACAGAAACTATGCT. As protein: CASSEADRNYA. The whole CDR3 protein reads CASSEADRNYAEQFF.

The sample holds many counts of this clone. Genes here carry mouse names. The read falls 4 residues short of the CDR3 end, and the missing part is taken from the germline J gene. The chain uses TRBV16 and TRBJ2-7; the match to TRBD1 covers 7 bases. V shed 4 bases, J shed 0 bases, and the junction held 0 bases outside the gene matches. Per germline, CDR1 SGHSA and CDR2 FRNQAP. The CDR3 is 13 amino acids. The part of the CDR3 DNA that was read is TGTGCAAGCAGCTGGGACAGCTCCTAT. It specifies CASSWDSSY. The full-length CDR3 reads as CASSWDSSYEQYF. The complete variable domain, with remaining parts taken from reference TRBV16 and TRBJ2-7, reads NAGVIQTPRHKVTGKGQEATLWCEPISGHSAVFWYRQTIVQGLEFLTYFRNQAPIDDSGMPKERFSAQMPNQSHSTLKIQSTQPQDSAVYLCASSWDSSYEQYFGPGTRLTVL.

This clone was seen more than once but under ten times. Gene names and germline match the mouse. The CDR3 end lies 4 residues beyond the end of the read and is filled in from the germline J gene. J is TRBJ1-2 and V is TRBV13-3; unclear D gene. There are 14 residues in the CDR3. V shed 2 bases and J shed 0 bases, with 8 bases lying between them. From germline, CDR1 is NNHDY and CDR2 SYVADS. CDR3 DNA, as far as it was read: TGTGCCAGCAGTGACAGAAATACAAACTCC. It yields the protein CASSDRNTNS. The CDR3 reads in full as CASSDRNTNSDYTF.

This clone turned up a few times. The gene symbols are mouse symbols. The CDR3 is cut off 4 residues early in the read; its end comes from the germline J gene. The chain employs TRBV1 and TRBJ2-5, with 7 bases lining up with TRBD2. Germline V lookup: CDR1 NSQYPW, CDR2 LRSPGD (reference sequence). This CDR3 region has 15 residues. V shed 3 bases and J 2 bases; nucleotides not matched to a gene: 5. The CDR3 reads CTCSAVGGVQDTQYF. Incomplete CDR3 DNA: TGCACCTGCAGTGCGGTCGGGGGGGTCCAAGAC.

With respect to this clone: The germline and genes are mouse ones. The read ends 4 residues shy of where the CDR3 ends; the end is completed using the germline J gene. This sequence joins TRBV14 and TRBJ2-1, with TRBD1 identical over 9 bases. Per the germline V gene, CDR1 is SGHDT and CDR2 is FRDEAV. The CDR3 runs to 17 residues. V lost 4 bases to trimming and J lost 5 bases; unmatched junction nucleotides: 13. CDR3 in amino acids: CASSPLLSDRGDAEQFF. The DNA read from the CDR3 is TGTGCCAGCAGTCCCCTCCTTTCGGACAGGGGTGATGCT.

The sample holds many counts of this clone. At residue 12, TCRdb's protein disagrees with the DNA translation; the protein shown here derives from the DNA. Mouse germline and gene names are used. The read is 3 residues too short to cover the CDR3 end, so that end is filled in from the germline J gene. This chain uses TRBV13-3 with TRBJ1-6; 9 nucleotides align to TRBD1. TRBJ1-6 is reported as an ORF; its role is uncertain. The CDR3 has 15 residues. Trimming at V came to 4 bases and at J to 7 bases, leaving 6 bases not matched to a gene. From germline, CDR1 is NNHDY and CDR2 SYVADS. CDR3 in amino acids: CASSLGQGRNSPLYF. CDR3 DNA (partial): TGTGCCAGCAGTCTGGGACAGGGACGAAATTCGCCC.